The T cell receptor beta chain under discussion was sequenced for a study of T cells in tumors after PD-1 blockade. Clones were read by immunoSEQ multiplex PCR, and TCRdb kept only the in-frame ones, dropping some. This repertoire shows 32,000 or so clones, roughly 78% found once; its top ten account for 30% to 40%. Study-level points and caveats: About 45% of tumor TCR clonotypes were also found in blood.

Germline assignment: CDR1 MNHNY and CDR2 SVGAGI (reference sequence). The CDR3 totals 15 residues. V was shortened by 4 bases and J by 6 bases, with 13 bases between the two germline ends. A note on this clone: Its target is unknown.

The J gene is TRBJ1-6, the V gene TRBV6-6; D is undetermined. This clonotype originated in a human donor with basal cell carcinoma. Sequences were derived from PBMCs, sampled before anti-PD-1 treatment. The CDR3 region is CASSSPQPPNSPLHF. In nucleotides, the CDR3 is TGTGCCAGCAGTTCCCCTCAGCCGCCTAATTCACCCCTCCACTTT.